The sequence of this T cell receptor beta chain was determined in a study of cytomegalovirus exposure and HLA in healthy donors. Notes on the study in general: According to an earlier analysis, most TCR beta V segments yielded productive rearrangements about 87% or about 30% of the time. Confirmation was obtained in vitro that a few CMV-associated chains are specific for CMV antigens.

Researchers ran the PCR with 60 Vbeta and 13 Jbeta primers. The data were produced by immunoSEQ multiplex PCR, yet TCRdb's version contains in-frame clones alone and is incomplete. The sample lists some 200,000 clones, 77% occurring once. This clone was detected only once. Its antigen remains unidentified. Healthy bone marrow donors made up the donor group. Donors counted as nominally healthy when sampled, yet unrecorded immune exposures were likely. Sequenced material: PBMCs. The sequence came from a woman aged 55-75 years in good health and CMV-seropositive.

The CDR3 protein is CASSSGGGRSYEQYF. Here the CDR3 DNA reads TGTGCCAGCAGCTCGGGCGGGGGCCGCTCCTACGAGCAGTACTTC. This chain joins TRBV13 and TRBJ2-7, with a tentative D call TRBD2 (7 bases). V lost 4 bases and J 0 bases, leaving 13 bases between the germline ends. The CDR3 extends over 15 amino acids. Germline V gene data show CDR1 as PRHDT and CDR2 as FYEKMQ (reference sequence).